This T cell receptor (beta chain) was profiled in a study of cytomegalovirus exposure and HLA in healthy donors. Overall study findings and caveats: Many donors carried some public TCRs, although rarity characterized most TCR sequences. TCR beta V- and J-gene trimming was later associated with a missense DCLRE1C variant.

Germline values: CDR1 SNHLY, CDR2 FYNNEI. The CDR3 runs 14 residues. V lost 3 bases to trimming and J lost 8 bases, with 13 bases between them. As regards this clone: As yet, its antigen is unknown.

Researchers ran the PCR with 60 Vbeta and 13 Jbeta primers. TCRdb's table, derived via immunoSEQ multiplex PCR, lists solely in-frame clones and lacks some. The repertoire consists of approximately 150,000 clones, with around 82% occurring once and the leading ten covering roughly a tenth. The clonotype originates from a man between 50 and 59 years old in good health and CMV-seropositive. This chain uses TRBV2 with TRBJ1-4; tentatively, D is TRBD1 (5 bases). Sequencing was carried out using PBMCs. In nucleotides, the CDR3 is TGTGCCAGCAGTGATTCGTGGGGGGTGGAAAAACTGTTTTTT. Translated, it gives CASSDSWGVEKLFF.